The TCR beta chain under discussion was sequenced for a study of identical twins. General study points: Analyses of zero insertions could be partly confounded by invariant MAIT and iNKT cells. Insertions ran lower in abundant cord blood beta clonotypes, though not in memory repertoires.

V was clipped by 0 bases and J by 5 bases, with 8 bases between them. The CDR3 loop spans 12 amino acids. Germline V lookup: CDR1 DFQATT, CDR2 SNEGSKA (reference sequence). Comment on this clonotype: What it binds is unknown.

MiXCR was run by TCRdb on the 5' RACE reads, yielding one entry per CDR3 protein. The data contain more than 1.5 million distinct CDR3 sequences, about 32% of them singletons. The J gene is TRBJ2-7, the V gene TRBV20-1; D remains unclear. This clonotype was sampled from a newborn girl in good health. Sample: cord blood. The CDR3: CSARDEVNEQYF. CDR3 DNA: TGCAGTGCTAGAGATGAGGTTAACGAGCAGTACTTC.